This TCR beta chain was sequenced for a study of CD8 T cells in Susac syndrome. Study context: When blood was drawn, patients with Susac syndrome were on intravenous immunoglobulin alone, on corticosteroids, or therapy-naive.

Details on this clonotype: Its antigen remains unidentified.

RNA, at roughly 0.45 to 1 ug, was reverse transcribed with random hexamers. TCR beta CDR3 was amplified by immunoSEQ multiplex PCR. This amplification extended across 54 Vbeta and 13 Jbeta segments. TCRdb reanalysed the immunoSEQ multiplex PCR reads using MiXCR and keeps one entry per CDR3 protein. This table has about 24,000 distinct CDR3 sequences, 85% to 95% appearing once. TEMRA cells were enriched by FACS, while CD8+ and CD4+ T cells were obtained through a negative isolation that was performed magnetically. Study-wide results and limits: The number of Susac-specific public clones found was around 16 in total CD8+ repertoires and several in CD8+ TEMRA repertoires.

The sample consisted of CD8+ T cells from PBMCs. The sequence came from a human donor with Susac syndrome.

CDR3 DNA sequence: TGTGCCAGCAGCCAAGATCCGAGACAGGACCGCTCCTACGAGCAGTACTTC. Translation: CASSQDPRQDRSYEQYF. The genes are TRBV14 and TRBJ2-7; possibly TRBD1 for D (6 bases). V gave up 0 bases and J gave up 0 bases, with 15 bases separating them. CDR1 SGHDN and CDR2 FVKESK come from the germline V gene. The CDR3 length is 17 residues.